This TCR beta chain originates from a study of blood T cell repertoires in COVID-19. Study-wide background: Whether acute or convalescent, the COVID-19 samples came from the United States, Italy and Spain. In each case, the material was cDNA or gDNA derived from T cells, B-cell-depleted T cells, or PBMCs.

Trimming removed 0 bases from V and 8 bases from J, with 7 bases in between. The CDR3 covers 11 residues. Germline V CDR1 and CDR2: GTSNPN, SVGIG (reference sequence). How the authors handled the data: How many nucleated cells were present was estimated from reference gene primer amplification. The protocol was immunoSEQ multiplex PCR, while the TCRdb copy is restricted to in-frame clones and leaves out a portion. Clone size and V and J calls were adopted from that table, with D and trimming inferred from the DNA. The sample comprises over 130,000 clones, 70% to 85% of which are singletons, and roughly 1.7% rests with the top ten. The participants were between 18 and 89 years old and came from roughly 24 US areas.

This rearrangement joins TRBV30 to TRBJ1-1, with a possible D match to TRBD1 (5 bases). The TCR comes from a woman aged 18-30 years who had been exposed to COVID-19. Sequencing was done on a sample of PBMCs or T cells enriched from blood (not recorded which). CDR3 residues: CAWSVSGEAFF. CDR3 nucleotides: TGTGCCTGGAGTGTGTCAGGGGAAGCTTTCTTT.